The 29 T cell receptor beta chains below come from one sample, sequenced in a study of cytomegalovirus exposure and HLA in healthy donors. PCR involved 60 Vbeta and 13 Jbeta primers. Produced via immunoSEQ multiplex PCR; TCRdb's table is partial and in-frame only. The sample contains roughly 81,000 clones, roughly 80% of which appear only once. Sequenced: PBMCs. The receptors were sampled from a boy between 10 and 17 years old in good health and CMV-seronegative.

V is TRBV5-4 and J is TRBJ1-2, with TRBD1 as a possible D gene (5 bases). With 3 bases removed from V and 6 bases from J, the gap between germline ends came to 18 bases. In germline, CDR1 is SGHNT, CDR2 YYREEE (reference sequence). The CDR3 contains 15 residues. CDR3 sequence (DNA): TGTGCCAGCAGCTCGGTGGGGGAGGAGGTGGATGGCTACACCTTC. It yields the protein CASSSVGEEVDGYTF.

This clone was seen a single time. The chain has TRBV6-5 and TRBJ2-7; 8 nucleotides match TRBD1. The CDR3 length is 15 residues. Trimming took 2 bases from V and 2 from J; bases not matched to a gene: 5. Germline V lookup: CDR1 MNHEY, CDR2 SVGAGI. CDR3: CASSYAGGPTYEQYF. The CDR3 DNA follows: TGTGCCAGCAGTTACGCAGGGGGCCCTACCTACGAGCAGTACTTC.

The chain is built from TRBV4-3 and TRBJ1-1; tentatively, D is TRBD1 (6 bases). The V and J ends lost 4 bases and 1 base respectively, with 10 bases between them. Germline CDR1 reads LGHNA; CDR2 reads YSLEER. The CDR3 is 14 residues long. This CDR3 is CASSPGHGNTEAFF. CDR3 in DNA: TGCGCCAGCAGCCCGGGACACGGGAACACTGAAGCTTTCTTT.

This clone was counted between two and nine times. The chain employs TRBV19 and TRBJ2-7, with 9 positions matching TRBD1. The CDR3 is 14 residues long. The germline CDR1 and CDR2 sequences are LNHDA and SQIVND (reference sequence). The junction had 7 bases not matched to a gene; V was cut back by 5 bases and J by 5 bases. CDR3 DNA sequence: TGTGCCAGTAGTTTAAGGGACAGGGTCAACGAGCAGTACTTC. Protein product: CASSLRDRVNEQYF. Supplemented by reference TRBV19 and TRBJ2-7, the full variable domain reads DGGITQSPKYLFRKEGQNVTLSCEQNLNHDAMYWYRQDPGQGLRLIYYSQIVNDFQKGDIAEGYSVSREKKESFPLTVTSAQKNPTAFYLCASSLRDRVNEQYFGPGTRLTVT.

The chain joins TRBV10-2 to TRBJ2-1; possible D gene TRBD2, 7 bases. Trimming cost V 2 bases and J 4 bases, with 12 bases left between them. The CDR3 is 15 amino acids. Germline assignment: CDR1 WSHSY and CDR2 SAAADI. The CDR3 loop reads CASSEEGGRYNEQFF. CDR3 DNA: TGCGCCAGCAGTGAGGAGGGGGGGAGATACAATGAGCAGTTCTTC.

The rearrangement uses TRBV7-8 and TRBJ2-1, with 14 bases fitting TRBD2. CDR3 length equals 15 residues. Germline V lookup: CDR1 SGHVS, CDR2 FQNEAQ. The ends lost 5 bases at V and 7 bases at J; junction bases unmatched: 4. The CDR3 loop is CASSMGLAGENEQFF. The CDR3 coding sequence is TGTGCCAGCAGCATGGGACTAGCGGGGGAGAATGAGCAGTTCTTC.

This chain connects TRBV4-1 to TRBJ1-6; D is possibly TRBD1 (6 bases). Trimming took off 0 bases at V and 13 bases at J, with 13 bases between the two ends. This CDR3 comprises 14 residues. Germline CDR1 is MGHRA and CDR2 is YSYEKL. The CDR3 here is CASSQETGRQPLHF. The CDR3 DNA reads as TGCGCCAGCAGCCAAGAAACAGGGCGTCAGCCCCTCCACTTT.

The CDR3 here is CAWHGVRGYNEQFF. CDR3 DNA sequence: TGTGCCTGGCACGGAGTTCGGGGTTACAATGAGCAGTTCTTC. V and J are TRBV30 and TRBJ2-1; D is perhaps TRBD2 (5 bases). V was pared by 5 bases and J by 4 bases, with 15 bases between. The CDR3 loop spans 14 amino acids. Looked up from germline, CDR1 is GTSNPN and CDR2 is SVGIG (reference sequence).

The CDR3 region is CASSVGTSGRRNEQYF. The CDR3 DNA reads TGTGCCAGCAGTGTCGGGACTAGCGGGAGGCGAAACGAGCAGTACTTC. The chain employs TRBV28 and TRBJ2-7, with 15 bases aligning to TRBD2. The CDR3 length is 16 residues. Germline lookup yields CDR1 MDHEN and CDR2 SYDVKM. V was pared by 5 bases and J by 5 bases, with 7 bases of the junction left unmatched.

The genes are TRBV9 and TRBJ2-7, with D possibly matching TRBD2 (5 bases). This CDR3 is built from 15 residues. The V end lost 4 bases, the J end lost 2 bases, and 16 bases lay between the germline ends. Germline CDR1 is SGDLS and CDR2 is YYNGEE. The CDR3 loop is CASSPHELVTYEQYF. In DNA form, the CDR3 reads TGTGCCAGCAGCCCACACGAACTAGTTACCTACGAGCAGTACTTC.

J is TRBJ2-5 and V is TRBV13; 9 bases are shared with TRBD1. Germline V lookup: CDR1 PRHDT, CDR2 FYEKMQ (reference sequence). This CDR3 has 16 amino acids. J was trimmed by 2 bases and V by 2 bases; bases with no gene match: 6. The CDR3 is CASSLTGTGRQETQYF. DNA for the CDR3: TGTGCCAGCAGCTTAACCGGGACAGGGAGGCAAGAGACCCAGTACTTC.

The V call is TRBV5-1, the J call TRBJ2-7; a weak D match, TRBD2 (6 bases). This CDR3 region has 14 residues. Trimming cost V 0 bases and J 5 bases, with 12 bases left between them. Germline CDR1 reads SGHRS; CDR2 reads YFSETQ. CDR3 amino acids: CASSLVGGIDEQYF. The CDR3 coding sequence is TGCGCCAGCAGCTTGGTGGGCGGGATCGACGAGCAGTACTTC.

V is TRBV7-6 and J is TRBJ2-1; 8 nucleotides agree with TRBD2. Germline-derived CDR1 and CDR2 are SGHVS and FNYEAQ. The CDR3 loop spans 16 amino acids. The junction had 11 bases not matched to a gene; V was cut back by 2 bases and J by 8 bases. The CDR3 nucleotides are TGTGCCAGCAGCTTATCGCGGGGGGCCCCAGGGGATGAGCAGTTCTTC. Its translation: CASSLSRGAPGDEQFF.

This clone was counted only a few times. This chain links TRBV7-9 with TRBJ2-7; D is possibly TRBD1 (6 bases). This CDR3 is 13 amino acids long. The germline V gene has CDR1 SEHNR and CDR2 FQNEAQ (reference sequence). Trimming pared 6 bases from V and 2 bases from J, leaving 11 bases between. The CDR3: CASRAGETYEQYF. CDR3 nucleotide sequence: TGTGCCAGCAGAGCAGGGGAAACCTACGAGCAGTACTTC.

J is TRBJ1-2 and V is TRBV6-1, with 8 bases matching TRBD1. CDR1 and CDR2 (germline): MNHNS, SASEGT. CDR3 length: 14 amino acids. The V segment lost 7 bases and the J segment 8 bases; nucleotides outside the gene matches: 12. The CDR3 DNA reads as TGTGCCAGCACCCCCACTCGGACAGGGATGGGCTACACCTTC. This gives the protein CASTPTRTGMGYTF.

J is TRBJ1-2 and V is TRBV28; a possible D gene is TRBD1 (6 bases). The ends were cut back, 11 bases at V and 5 bases at J, with 9 bases in the middle. CDR1 MDHEN and CDR2 SYDVKM come from the germline V gene. This CDR3 has 10 amino acids. The CDR3 nucleotides read TGTGCCGCGGGGGCTTATGGCTACACCTTC. Protein sequence: CAAGAYGYTF.

This chain uses TRBV7-6 with TRBJ1-4; the D is unclear. From germline, CDR1 is SGHVS and CDR2 FNYEAQ. The CDR3 contains 13 residues. Trimming shortened V by 3 bases and J by 6 bases, and 8 bases separated the two germline ends. CDR3 nucleotides: TGTGCCAGCAGCTTTACTGGGCATGAAAAACTGTTTTTT. It yields the protein CASSFTGHEKLFF. Supplemented by reference TRBV7-6 and TRBJ1-4, the full variable domain reads GAGVSQSPRYKVTKRGQDVALRCDPISGHVSLYWYRQALGQGPEFLTYFNYEAQQDKSGLPNDRFSAERPEGSISTLTIQRTEQRDSAMYRCASSFTGHEKLFFGSGTQLSVL.

The rearrangement links TRBV7-2 to TRBJ1-5; perhaps TRBD1 as D (5 bases). The CDR3 totals 14 residues. V gave up 6 bases and J gave up 1 base, with 10 bases separating them. Per germline, CDR1 SGHTA and CDR2 FQGNSA. The DNA for the CDR3 is TGTGCCAGCAGTGCGGGGCGGAGCAATCAGCCCCAGCATTTT. Amino acid sequence: CASSAGRSNQPQHF.

This sequence joins TRBV7-2 and TRBJ1-2; 7 bases are a match to TRBD1. Germline V gives CDR1 SGHTA, CDR2 FQGNSA. The CDR3 is 13 amino acids. V lost 6 bases and J lost 2; bases outside the gene matches: 3. In DNA, the CDR3 is TGTGCCAGCAGACTGGACAGGAACTATGGCTACACCTTC. Protein: CASRLDRNYGYTF.

The CDR3: CASSSETGDSQETQYF. The CDR3 DNA follows: TGCGCCAGCAGCTCCGAGACAGGGGATAGCCAAGAGACCCAGTACTTC. The chain employs TRBV5-1 and TRBJ2-5; 8 bases fit TRBD1. This CDR3 comprises 16 residues. With 3 bases clipped from V and 1 base from J, the junction kept 8 bases outside the gene matches. The germline V gene has CDR1 SGHRS and CDR2 YFSETQ.

This chain links TRBV5-1 with TRBJ1-1; no clear D. The CDR3 loop spans 14 amino acids. V was clipped by 1 base and J by 0 bases, with 7 bases between them. Germline CDR1 SGHRS, CDR2 YFSETQ. CDR3: CASSLPQMNTEAFF. Here the CDR3 DNA reads TGCGCCAGCAGCTTGCCACAGATGAACACTGAAGCTTTCTTT.

This clone was picked up one time. The V call is TRBV6-5, the J call TRBJ2-7; the match to TRBD1 covers 9 bases. Germline CDR1 is MNHEY and CDR2 is SVGAGI. This CDR3 has 14 amino acids. V was clipped by 4 bases and J by 6 bases; unmatched bases: 7. The CDR3 is CASSWKTGGVEQYF. CDR3 DNA sequence: TGTGCCAGCAGTTGGAAGACAGGGGGAGTCGAGCAGTACTTC.

This clone was counted a single time. The chain carries TRBV18 and TRBJ1-3; D unresolved. The CDR3 has 15 residues. Trimming left V 3 bases short and J 1 base short, with 10 bases between. Germline V gene data show CDR1 as KGHSH and CDR2 as LQKENI. DNA of the CDR3: TGTGCCAGCTCACCCGAGGTCCAGTCTGGAAACACCATATATTTT. Residues: CASSPEVQSGNTIYF.

The chain uses TRBV7-9 and TRBJ1-5, with 11 bases aligning to TRBD1. The V gene's germline CDR1 is SEHNR and CDR2 FQNEAQ (reference sequence). Trimming took 0 bases from V and 7 from J; bases not matched to a gene: 5. The CDR3 has 16 residues. The CDR3 DNA sequence: TGTGCCAGCAGCTTAGCAGGACAGGGGGCCGTCCAGCCCCAGCATTTT. Protein sequence: CASSLAGQGAVQPQHF.

The genes are TRBV7-2 and TRBJ1-6, with D hard to call. The CDR3 runs to 16 residues. The germline V and J ends were trimmed by 5 bases and 0 bases, with 11 bases remaining between them. Germline CDR1 reads SGHTA; CDR2 reads FQGNSA. CDR3 nucleotides: TGTGCCAGCAGCCTTAACTATCGCTCCTATAATTCACCCCTCCACTTT. Its translation: CASSLNYRSYNSPLHF.

This clone was counted a few times. This chain connects TRBV18 to TRBJ1-1, with TRBD1 as a possible D gene (6 bases). Looked up from germline, CDR1 is KGHSH and CDR2 is LQKENI. The CDR3 is 15 amino acids. V dropped 3 bases and J dropped 7 bases, with 18 bases sitting between them. Written as DNA, the CDR3 is TGTGCCAGCTCACCGGGGATGGACAGAACTGGTGAAGCTTTCTTT. Encoded protein: CASSPGMDRTGEAFF.

This sequence joins TRBV7-2 and TRBJ2-2; TRBD2 agrees at 8 bases. This CDR3 comprises 16 residues. CDR1 SGHTA and CDR2 FQGNSA come from the germline V gene. Trimming removed 3 bases from V and 4 bases from J; junction bases left unmatched: 7. CDR3 coding DNA: TGTGCCAGCAGCTTCAACCGGCGGGGGGCCACCGGGGAGCTGTTTTTT. It yields the protein CASSFNRRGATGELFF.

The rearrangement links TRBV7-9 to TRBJ2-5, with 7 bases that match TRBD1. CDR3 length equals 17 residues. V shed 1 base, J shed 1 base, and the junction held 9 bases outside the gene matches. Germline CDR1 reads SEHNR; CDR2 reads FQNEAQ (reference sequence). The chain's CDR3 is CASSLVGDSWVQETQYF. The CDR3 DNA is TGTGCCAGCAGCTTAGTGGGGGACAGTTGGGTCCAAGAGACCCAGTACTTC. Together with reference TRBV7-9 and TRBJ2-5, the CDR3 gives the full variable domain: DTGVSQNPRHKITKRGQNVTFRCDPISEHNRLYWYRQTLGQGPEFLTYFQNEAQLEKSRLLSDRFSAERPKGSFSTLEIQRTEQGDSAMYLCASSLVGDSWVQETQYFGPGTRLLVL.

The genes are TRBV18 and TRBJ1-1, with 8 bases that match TRBD1. The CDR3 consists of 15 residues. The ends lost 5 bases at V and 1 base at J; junction bases unmatched: 6. Per the germline V gene, CDR1 is KGHSH and CDR2 is LQKENI. This chain's CDR3 is CASSTGGQKNTEAFF. CDR3 DNA sequence: TGTGCCAGCTCAACAGGGGGACAGAAGAACACTGAAGCTTTCTTT.